These 10 T cell receptor beta chains were all obtained from the same sample, sequenced in a study of blood T cell repertoires in COVID-19 (dated by TCRdb to about 2020). Library preparation was by the immunoSEQ multiplex PCR assay. TCRdb re-hosts the immuneACCESS table, in-frame sequences only. Its copies lack some clones; in the studies checked, an unresolved V gene accounts for under half of them, and the cause for the rest is not known. Across this sample there are a few hundred thousand clones, with roughly nine tenths seen only once. The ten top clones hold approximately 4.6% of the sample. The sequenced sample consisted of peripheral blood. The origin of the receptors is a middle-aged woman who had recovered from COVID-19.

Worth noting for this clone: Other DNA sequences of this sample code for an identical CDR3. The gene calls are TRBV27 and TRBJ2-3; no clear D. Germline lookup yields CDR1 MNHEY and CDR2 SMNVEV (reference sequence). Trimming removed 4 bases at V and 1 base at J, with 3 bases between. CDR3 length: 12 amino acids. The CDR3 loop is CASSSGTDTQYF. The CDR3 DNA reads TGTGCCAGCAGTTCAGGCACAGATACGCAGTATTTT.

This chain uses TRBV12-3 or TRBV12-4 with TRBJ1-1, with unresolved D. CDR3 length: 13 residues. Trimming left V 6 bases short and J 1 base short, with 9 bases between. As DNA, the CDR3 is TGTGCCAGCAGACACAAAAGGAACACTGAAGCTTTCTTT. It codes for CASRHKRNTEAFF.

The J gene is TRBJ2-1, the V gene TRBV9, with 11 bases fitting TRBD2. Germline trimming cut 6 bases from V and 4 bases from J; bases unmatched to any gene: 6. Germline CDR1 reads SGDLS; CDR2 reads YYNGEE. The CDR3 covers 15 residues. In nucleotides, the CDR3 is TGTGCCAGCACCCGTAGCGGGGGGGGTTACAATGAGCAGTTCTTC. Encoded protein: CASTRSGGGYNEQFF.

This chain uses TRBV7-3 with TRBJ2-3; TRBD1 is a possible D gene (5 bases). The CDR3 is 13 residues long. The germline V gene has CDR1 SGHTA and CDR2 FQGTGA. Trimming cost V 1 base and J 4 bases, with 6 bases left between them. The CDR3 DNA reads TGTGCCAGCAGCTTAATCAGGGCAGATACGCAGTATTTT. Its translation: CASSLIRADTQYF.

V is TRBV11-2 and J is TRBJ2-3; D not certain. The germline V gene encodes CDR1 SGHAT and CDR2 FQNNGV. The CDR3 is made up of 13 amino acids. V was cut by 3 bases and J by 2 bases, with 6 bases left in between. The CDR3 region has the DNA TGTGCCAGCAGCTTCGGTGACACAGATACGCAGTATTTT. It yields the protein CASSFGDTDTQYF.

This chain connects TRBV6-5 to TRBJ2-1; 8 positions match TRBD2. This CDR3 contains 16 residues. V shed 0 bases and J 3 bases; nucleotides not matched to a gene: 4. Germline V gives CDR1 MNHEY, CDR2 SVGAGI. CDR3 DNA: TGTGCCAGCAGTTACTCGAGCGGGAGTAACTACAATGAGCAGTTCTTC. Translating it yields CASSYSSGSNYNEQFF.

This clone has just one count. This chain joins TRBV12-5 and TRBJ1-2, with D perhaps TRBD1 (5 bases). Per germline, CDR1 LGHNT and CDR2 FRNRAP. This CDR3 is 14 amino acids long. Between the trimmed V and J ends, which lost 5 bases and 4 bases, there was a span of 14 bases. CDR3 protein: CASGKETDGYGYTF. CDR3 nucleotide sequence: TGTGCTAGTGGTAAGGAGACAGACGGCTATGGCTACACCTTC.

V usage is TRBV14 and J usage is TRBJ2-1; tentatively, D is TRBD2 (7 bases). Germline-derived CDR1 and CDR2 are SGHDN and FVKESK. The V and J ends lost 1 base and 5 bases respectively, with 12 bases between them. The CDR3 length is 15 residues. CDR3 amino acids: CASSQVGGAHNEQFF. Written as DNA, the CDR3 is TGTGCCAGCAGCCAAGTTGGGGGGGCCCACAATGAGCAGTTCTTC.

This clone was seen once. The chain has TRBV6-5 and TRBJ2-7, with a tentative D call TRBD2 (6 bases). Germline V gene data show CDR1 as MNHEY and CDR2 as SVGAGI. CDR3 length equals 13 residues. V was pared by 4 bases and J by 2 bases, with 9 bases between. In DNA, the CDR3 is TGTGCCAGCAGTTGGGGACTTCCCTACGAGCAGTACTTC. This gives the protein CASSWGLPYEQYF.

The V gene is TRBV5-5, the J gene TRBJ1-4; D is perhaps TRBD1 (6 bases). Trimming pared 4 bases from V and 7 bases from J, leaving 14 bases between. CDR3 length: 14 amino acids. CDR1 and CDR2 from the germline V gene are SGHKS and YYEKEE (reference sequence). Here the CDR3 DNA reads TGTGCCAGCAGCCCCAGGGTAGGGGGTGAAAAACTGTTTTTT. Its protein is CASSPRVGGEKLFF.